These T cell receptor beta chains were read from a single sample in a study of T cells in Graves' hyperthyroidism and ophthalmopathy. TCRdb called the multiplex PCR reads again in MiXCR, with one record for every CDR3 protein. The table records about 400,000 distinct CDR3 sequences, roughly an eighth of them present only once. The specimen was blood. The receptors here all came from a woman between 18 and 29 years old with Graves' hyperthyroidism. Each CDR3 is given with its conserved first and last residue. D genes are given only for firm matches. Clone sizes are given selectively: once, few, many, or a class where the clone is expanded.

>TRBJ1-2|many|TRBV28|-
CASRTQGMSDGYTF
TGTGCCAGCAGGACGCAGGGTATGTCAGATGGCTACACCTTC
>TRBJ1-1|few|TRBV6-1|-
CASTHGGNTEAFF
TGTGCCAGCACCCATGGCGGCAACACTGAAGCTTTCTTT
>TRBJ1-3|few|TRBV29-1|-
CSVIGRAEIGNTIYF
TGCAGCGTTATCGGGAGGGCAGAAATCGGAAACACCATATATTTT
>TRBJ1-4|many|TRBV27|TRBD1
CASSGLTGPKLFF
TGTGCCAGCAGCGGTTTGACAGGGCCAAAACTGTTTTTT
>TRBJ1-1|few|TRBV19|TRBD1
CASSPRGGGYTEAFF
TGTGCCAGTAGCCCTCGGGGAGGGGGCTACACTGAAGCTTTCTTT
>TRBJ1-6|-|TRBV25-1|TRBD1
CASSESGTGGSPLHF
TGTGCCAGCAGTGAATCAGGGACAGGCGGATCACCCCTCCACTTT
>TRBJ2-1|many|TRBV10-3|TRBD2
CAISEADGGGSSGRAFDEQFF
TGTGCCATCAGTGAGGCGGACGGGGGAGGCTCTAGCGGGAGGGCGTTTGATGAGCAGTTCTTC
>TRBJ1-2|few|TRBV30|-
CAWSGRGRNGYTF
TGTGCCTGGAGTGGCCGGGGGCGTAATGGCTACACCTTC
>TRBJ1-4|-|TRBV5-4|-
CASSPTGTENEKLFF
TGTGCCAGCAGCCCGACCGGGACGGAGAATGAAAAACTGTTTTTT
>TRBJ2-7|many|TRBV10-3|TRBD1
CAATGELYEQYF
TGTGCCGCTACAGGGGAGCTCTACGAGCAGTACTTC
>TRBJ1-2|many|TRBV28|TRBD1
CASSLLILGQGLTNYGYTF
TGTGCCAGCAGTTTACTAATTCTGGGACAGGGGCTTACTAACTATGGCTACACCTTC
>TRBJ2-3|many|TRBV29-1|-
CSATSAPSTDTQYF
TGCAGCGCCACAAGCGCCCCTAGCACAGATACGCAGTATTTT